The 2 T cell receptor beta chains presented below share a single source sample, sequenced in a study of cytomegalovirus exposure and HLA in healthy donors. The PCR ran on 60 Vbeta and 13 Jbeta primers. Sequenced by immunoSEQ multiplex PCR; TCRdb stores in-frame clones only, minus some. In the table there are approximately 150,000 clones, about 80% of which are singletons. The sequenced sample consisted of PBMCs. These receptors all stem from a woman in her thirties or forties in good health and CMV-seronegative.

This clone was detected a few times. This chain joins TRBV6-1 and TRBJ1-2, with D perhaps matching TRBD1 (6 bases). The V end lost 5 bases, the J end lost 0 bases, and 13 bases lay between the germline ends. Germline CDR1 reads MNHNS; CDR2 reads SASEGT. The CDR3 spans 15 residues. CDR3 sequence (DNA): TGTGCCAGCAGTACAAACAGGGCGTCTAACTATGGCTACACCTTC. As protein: CASSTNRASNYGYTF.

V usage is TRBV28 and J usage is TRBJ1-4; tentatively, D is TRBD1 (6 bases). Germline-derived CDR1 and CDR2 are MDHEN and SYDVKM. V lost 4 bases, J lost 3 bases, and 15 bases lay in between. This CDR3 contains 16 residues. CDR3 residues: CASSSYRESANEKLFF. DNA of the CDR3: TGTGCCAGCAGTTCATACAGGGAATCAGCTAATGAAAAACTGTTTTTT.